This TCR beta chain was sequenced for a study of T cell repertoires in cytomegalovirus infection. Study-level information: CMV epitopes in the study were HLA-C-restricted (recently identified) and HLA-B-restricted (well studied). Public TCR beta signatures provided an indication of both CMV infection and a matching HLA type. Study-wide results and caveats: Clonotype analysis showed dominance of the ex vivo response by HLA-C-restricted CMV-specific TCR beta clonotypes.

Trimming shortened V by 5 bases and J by 1 base, and 11 bases separated the two germline ends. Germline-derived CDR1 and CDR2 are SEHNR and FQNEAQ (reference sequence). The CDR3 loop spans 14 amino acids. This clonotype occurred many times. The antigen is unknown. Each CDR3 protein is one row after TCRdb ran MiXCR on the reads. The table shows roughly 120,000 distinct CDR3 sequences, with 30% to 40% occurring only once. The clonotype originates from a human donor in good health (CMV status not recorded). Some clones in this sample may be carry-over from other donors' samples. The chain has TRBV7-9 and TRBJ1-1; the D is unclear. Sequencing used CD8+ T cells from cultured PBMCs, obtained from culture after CMV antigen stimulation. CDR3 in DNA: TGTGCCAGCAGCCTCCTCTCAGGGAACACTGAAGCTTTCTTT. Protein product: CASSLLSGNTEAFF.